The 26 T cell receptor beta chains presented below share a single source sample, sequenced in a study of blood T cell repertoires in COVID-19. Sequencing was performed with immunoSEQ multiplex PCR; in TCRdb, only in-frame clones are kept and a portion is missing. The data hold 85,000 or so clones, with roughly 96% observed a single time. The sequenced sample consisted of peripheral blood. These receptors were obtained from a human donor with active COVID-19. The donor label of this sample is uncertain.

This chain joins TRBV6-2 or TRBV6-3 and TRBJ1-2; D uncertain. V lost 5 bases, J lost 2 bases, and 9 bases lay in between. The CDR3 totals 13 residues. Looked up from germline, CDR1 is MNHEY and CDR2 is SVGEGT. The CDR3 sequence: CASSTGRNYGYTF. CDR3 sequence (DNA): TGTGCCAGCAGTACCGGCAGGAACTATGGCTACACCTTC.

The V gene is TRBV6-5, the J gene TRBJ1-5; 7 nucleotides agree with TRBD1. Trimming at V came to 10 bases and at J to 3 bases, leaving 6 bases not matched to a gene. Germline assignment: CDR1 MNHEY and CDR2 SVGAGI. The CDR3 totals 13 residues. The CDR3 sequence is CATQTGNNQPQHF. For the CDR3, the DNA is TGTGCCACACAGACAGGGAACAATCAGCCCCAGCATTTT.

The table lists this clone with a count of one. The gene calls are TRBV4-3 and TRBJ2-2; maybe TRBD1 (6 bases). The CDR3 covers 16 residues. Germline V lookup: CDR1 LGHNA, CDR2 YSLEER. V lost 0 bases and J 7 bases, leaving 15 bases between the germline ends. The CDR3 is CASSQDPHRAGGELFF. The CDR3 region has the DNA TGCGCCAGCAGCCAAGATCCACACAGGGCCGGCGGGGAGCTGTTTTTT.

The chain carries TRBV7-9 and TRBJ2-3; TRBD2 is a possible D gene (7 bases). The CDR3 has 15 residues. Germline CDR1 is SEHNR and CDR2 is FQNEAQ (reference sequence). V lost 1 base and J lost 4, with 12 bases in between. CDR3 nucleotide sequence: TGTGCCAGCAGCTTAGAGGGGGGGACCCCAGATACGCAGTATTTT. Amino acid sequence: CASSLEGGTPDTQYF.

The V call is TRBV2, the J call TRBJ2-7; 8 bases are a match to TRBD2. Germline V gene data show CDR1 as SNHLY and CDR2 as FYNNEI. The CDR3 is made up of 16 amino acids. V shed 1 base and J 7 bases; nucleotides not matched to a gene: 12. Here the CDR3 reads CASSEERGRGGREQYF. The CDR3 DNA is TGTGCCAGCAGTGAAGAGCGCGGGAGAGGCGGGAGGGAGCAGTACTTC.

The rearrangement joins TRBV20-1 to TRBJ1-5; D call uncertain. This CDR3 spans 15 amino acids. Germline assignment: CDR1 DFQATT and CDR2 SNEGSKA (reference sequence). Trimming took 3 bases from V and 0 from J, leaving 12 bases between them. CDR3 sequence reads: CSASITAGSNQPQHF. The CDR3, as DNA: TGCAGTGCTAGTATAACAGCGGGTAGCAATCAGCCCCAGCATTTT.

The rearrangement joins TRBV5-1 to TRBJ2-3; maybe TRBD2 (5 bases). The V end was cut by 2 bases, the J end by 5 bases, with 15 bases between. The CDR3 is 15 residues long. Germline CDR1 and CDR2: SGHRS and YFSETQ. CDR3 DNA: TGCGCCAGCAGCTTTTCTAGCTCTCGGGGAGATACGCAGTATTTT. As protein: CASSFSSSRGDTQYF.

The chain uses TRBV11-3 and TRBJ2-2; D ambiguous. Trimming removed 4 bases from V and 5 bases from J, with 8 bases in between. The CDR3 runs to 13 residues. Germline V lookup: CDR1 SGHNT, CDR2 YENEEA. The CDR3 region has the DNA TGTGCCAGCAGCTCCGTACTAACCGGGGAGCTGTTTTTT. This gives the protein CASSSVLTGELFF.

The chain has TRBV7-8 and TRBJ1-5, with D tentatively TRBD1 (6 bases). The CDR3 is made up of 14 amino acids. Germline CDR1 is SGHVS and CDR2 is FQNEAQ. Between the trimmed V and J ends, which lost 5 bases and 2 bases, there was a span of 10 bases. CDR3 sequence: CASSPRTGNQPQHF. CDR3 DNA sequence: TGTGCCAGCAGCCCGAGGACAGGCAATCAGCCCCAGCATTTT.

The chain joins TRBV6-5 to TRBJ2-3, with 9 bases fitting TRBD2. This CDR3 is built from 15 residues. V dropped 6 bases and J dropped 3; count of bases not matched to a gene: 7. Per the germline V gene, CDR1 is MNHEY and CDR2 is SVGAGI. CDR3 sequence reads: CASSRGAGGTDTQYF. DNA of the CDR3: TGTGCCAGCAGCCGAGGGGCGGGAGGGACAGATACGCAGTATTTT.

This chain connects TRBV7-9 to TRBJ2-2, with TRBD2 matching 7 bases. The CDR3 has 15 residues. V was clipped by 2 bases and J by 11 bases; unmatched bases: 11. The V gene's germline CDR1 is SEHNR and CDR2 FQNEAQ (reference sequence). The CDR3 region is CASSLLPAGEAELFF. CDR3 DNA: TGTGCCAGCAGCTTACTTCCTGCGGGAGAGGCCGAGCTGTTTTTT.

The chain is built from TRBV27 and TRBJ1-2, with 7 nucleotides matching TRBD1. The J segment lost 4 bases and the V segment lost 0 bases, leaving 8 bases of the junction unmatched. The CDR3 length is 16 residues. Germline loops: CDR1 MNHEY, CDR2 SMNVEV (reference sequence). The CDR3 spells CASSLSRQGDTYGYTF. CDR3 nucleotide sequence: TGTGCCAGCAGTTTATCTCGACAGGGCGATACCTATGGCTACACCTTC.

This sequence joins TRBV3-1 (or the pseudogene TRBV3-2) and TRBJ2-7; TRBD1 matches 11 bases. Germline CDR1 and CDR2: LGHDT and YNNKEL (reference sequence). CDR3 length: 16 amino acids. V was pared by 1 base and J by 6 bases, with 8 bases of the junction left unmatched. This CDR3 is CASSQGGTGGKGEQYF. The DNA for the CDR3 is TGTGCCAGCAGCCAAGGGGGGACAGGGGGAAAGGGCGAGCAGTACTTC.

This clone has just a few counts. The chain uses TRBV5-1 and TRBJ1-3; D remains unclear. The CDR3 contains 13 residues. Deletions cut 4 bases from V and 0 bases from J, with 5 bases between. Per the germline V gene, CDR1 is SGHRS and CDR2 is YFSETQ. DNA for the CDR3: TGCGCCAGCAGCCGGGGCTCTGGAAACACCATATATTTT. Residues: CASSRGSGNTIYF.

This clone was picked up a small number of times. The V and J genes are TRBV27 and TRBJ2-1, with TRBD2 as a possible D gene (5 bases). V was clipped by 7 bases and J by 0 bases, with 10 bases between them. CDR3 length: 14 amino acids. Per germline, CDR1 MNHEY and CDR2 SMNVEV (reference sequence). The CDR3 region is CASIGETSYNEQFF. The CDR3 bases are TGTGCCAGCATCGGGGAAACCTCCTACAATGAGCAGTTCTTC.

This clone was found a few times. The rearrangement joins TRBV18 to TRBJ2-7; possible D gene TRBD2, 5 bases. Trimming took off 6 bases at V and 6 bases at J, with 9 bases between the two ends. Germline values: CDR1 KGHSH, CDR2 LQKENI. CDR3 size: 11 residues. The CDR3 sequence is CASSPEGEQYF. CDR3 bases: TGTGCCAGCTCCCCTGAGGGCGAGCAGTACTTC.

The chain links TRBV19 to TRBJ2-2, with D tentatively TRBD1 (6 bases). Trimming took 10 bases from V and 7 from J, leaving 16 bases between them. Per the germline V gene, CDR1 is LNHDA and CDR2 is SQIVND (reference sequence). This CDR3 has 13 residues. The CDR3 DNA is TGTGCCACCAGACAGGAGGCGGGCGGGGAGCTGTTTTTT. Amino acids: CATRQEAGGELFF.

For this clone: One junction end disagrees with the germline gene, perhaps due to a read error. This rearrangement joins TRBV6-5 to TRBJ2-1; D is undetermined. The CDR3 is 14 amino acids. CDR1 is MNHEY, CDR2 SVGAGI, per germline. The CDR3 DNA follows: TGTGCCAGCAGTTATTGGGCCTCCCACAATGAGCAGTTCTTC. It codes for CASSYWASHNEQFF.

The J gene is TRBJ2-6, the V gene TRBV3-1 (or the pseudogene TRBV3-2); D is unclear. Per germline, CDR1 LGHDT and CDR2 YNNKEL (reference sequence). The CDR3 is 15 residues long. Trimming pared 4 bases from V and 0 bases from J, leaving 7 bases between. The CDR3: CASSPIFSGANVLTF. In nucleotides, the CDR3 is TGTGCCAGCAGCCCAATTTTCTCTGGGGCCAACGTCCTGACTTTC.

V usage is TRBV3-1 (or the pseudogene TRBV3-2) and J usage is TRBJ2-7; weak D call: TRBD2 (5 bases). Trimming cost V 10 bases and J 7 bases, with 17 bases left between them. The germline CDR1 and CDR2 sequences are LGHDT and YNNKEL (reference sequence). CDR3 length equals 12 residues. This CDR3 reads CATGEIGWEQYF. The CDR3 region has the DNA TGTGCCACCGGGGAGATCGGATGGGAGCAGTACTTC.

This clone appeared once. The J gene is TRBJ1-5, the V gene TRBV6-2 or TRBV6-3; TRBD1 aligns across 7 bases. Germline V gives CDR1 MNHEY, CDR2 SVGEGT. Germline trimming cut 4 bases from V and 5 bases from J; bases unmatched to any gene: 11. This CDR3 region has 16 residues. The CDR3 DNA sequence: TGTGCCAGCAGTTTGCCATTTCACAGGGGAGATCAGCCCCAGCATTTT. Protein product: CASSLPFHRGDQPQHF.

The chain combines TRBV27 with TRBJ2-7, with D possibly being TRBD2 (6 bases). Germline CDR1 is MNHEY and CDR2 is SMNVEV (reference sequence). The V gene lost 6 bases and the J gene lost 7 bases, with 16 bases spanning the gap. The CDR3 sequence is 13 residues long. In DNA, the CDR3 is TGTGCCAGCAGCCCAGGAGGGCCTATAGAGCAGTACTTC. Translating it yields CASSPGGPIEQYF.

This clone was seen only once. V is TRBV15 and J is TRBJ1-5, with D unclear. Trimming removed 6 bases at V and 4 bases at J, with 16 bases between. The CDR3 is made up of 15 amino acids. Germline lookup yields CDR1 LNHNV and CDR2 YYDKDF (reference sequence). CDR3 coding DNA: TGTGCCACCAGTTACCACCCCCTACTAAATCAGCCCCAGCATTTT. This encodes CATSYHPLLNQPQHF.

The chain has TRBV19 and TRBJ2-7; 10 bases align to TRBD1. The V segment lost 4 bases and the J segment 3 bases; nucleotides outside the gene matches: 9. Per the germline V gene, CDR1 is LNHDA and CDR2 is SQIVND (reference sequence). The CDR3 runs 16 residues. This CDR3 is CASSTLPGQGGYEQYF. The CDR3 nucleotides are TGTGCCAGTAGTACCCTACCTGGACAGGGGGGCTACGAGCAGTACTTC.

This clone was detected a few times. This rearrangement joins TRBV2 to TRBJ2-7, with 11 bases matching TRBD2. This CDR3 region has 14 residues. V gave up 4 bases and J gave up 3 bases; unmatched junction bases: 2. Germline CDR1 reads SNHLY; CDR2 reads FYNNEI. In DNA form, the CDR3 reads TGTGCCAGCAGTGGGCTAGCGGGAGGCTACGAGCAGTACTTC. Residues: CASSGLAGGYEQYF.

The rearrangement joins TRBV5-5 to TRBJ2-7, with TRBD1 matching over 8 bases. J was trimmed by 3 bases and V by 1 base; bases with no gene match: 9. Germline V CDR1 and CDR2: SGHKS, YYEKEE (reference sequence). The length of the CDR3 is 16 residues. The CDR3 spells CASSLTPTGEDYEQYF. CDR3 bases: TGTGCCAGCAGCTTGACTCCGACAGGGGAAGACTACGAGCAGTACTTC.